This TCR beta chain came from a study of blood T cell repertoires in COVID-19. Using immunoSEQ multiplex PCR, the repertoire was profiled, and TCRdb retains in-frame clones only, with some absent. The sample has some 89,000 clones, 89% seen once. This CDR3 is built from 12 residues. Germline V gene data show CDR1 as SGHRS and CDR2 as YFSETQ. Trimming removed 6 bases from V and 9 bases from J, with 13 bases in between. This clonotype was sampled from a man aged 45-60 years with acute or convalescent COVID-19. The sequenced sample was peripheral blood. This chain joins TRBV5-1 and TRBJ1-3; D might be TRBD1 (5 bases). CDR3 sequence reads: CASTGREGTIYF. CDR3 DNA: TGCGCCAGCACTGGCAGGGAGGGCACCATATATTTT.